This entry is about one TCR beta chain. The antigen is not known. This sample stems from a study of T cell responses to AZD1222 COVID-19 vaccine. Notes on the study in general: Seropositive status at baseline applied to only a handful of AZD1222 recipients. Spike-specific TCR depth and breadth grew after two AZD1222 doses.

TCRdb's table, derived via immunoSEQ multiplex PCR, lists solely in-frame clones and lacks some. The sample shows around 97,000 clones, roughly 91% of them seen only once. This CDR3 has 14 amino acids. From germline, CDR1 is ENHRY and CDR2 SYGVKD. V was cut by 8 bases and J by 1 base, with 14 bases left in between. This chain uses TRBV10-3 with TRBJ1-1; D remains unclear. The clonotype comes from an adult in good health. The sample consisted of peripheral blood, taken on day 0 of AZD1222 vaccination. CDR3 region: CAISRSDWNTEAFF. CDR3 coding DNA: TGTGCCATCTCGAGATCGGACTGGAACACTGAAGCTTTCTTT.